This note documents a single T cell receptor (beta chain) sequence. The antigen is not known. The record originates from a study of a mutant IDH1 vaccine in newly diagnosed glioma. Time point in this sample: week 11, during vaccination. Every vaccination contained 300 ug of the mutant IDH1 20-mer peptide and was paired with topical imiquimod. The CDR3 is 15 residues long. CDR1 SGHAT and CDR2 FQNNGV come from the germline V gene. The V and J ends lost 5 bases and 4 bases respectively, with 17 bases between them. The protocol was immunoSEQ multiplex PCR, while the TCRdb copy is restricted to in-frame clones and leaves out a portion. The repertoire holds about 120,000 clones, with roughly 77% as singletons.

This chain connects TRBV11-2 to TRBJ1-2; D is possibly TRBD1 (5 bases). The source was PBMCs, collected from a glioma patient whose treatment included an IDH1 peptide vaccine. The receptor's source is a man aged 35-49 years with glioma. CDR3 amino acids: CASSLGAGDGYGYTF. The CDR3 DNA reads TGTGCCAGCAGCCTAGGGGCGGGGGACGGCTATGGCTACACCTTC.